What follows are 32 T cell receptor beta chains derived from one specimen sequenced in a study of cytotoxic CD8 clonotypes in ibrutinib-treated CLL. Clones were read by immunoSEQ multiplex PCR, and TCRdb kept only the in-frame ones, dropping some. Among approximately 70,000 clones listed, 80% were seen once. This sample comprised PBMCs, obtained at disease progression, from a patient treated with ibrutinib. The source is a human donor with chronic lymphocytic leukemia.

V is TRBV9 and J is TRBJ2-5; 9 nucleotides match TRBD1. With V trimmed by 4 bases and J by 5 bases, 9 bases remained unmatched. The CDR3 has 15 residues. CDR1 and CDR2 from the germline V gene are SGDLS and YYNGEE. The CDR3 coding sequence is TGTGCCAGCAGCAAAGGACAGGGGTTGGTTGAGACCCAGTACTTC. Translation gives CASSKGQGLVETQYF.

The rearrangement joins TRBV2 to TRBJ1-1, with D perhaps matching TRBD1 (5 bases). This CDR3 contains 15 residues. The germline V gene encodes CDR1 SNHLY and CDR2 FYNNEI. Between the trimmed V and J ends, which lost 5 bases and 4 bases, there was a span of 17 bases. The CDR3 region is CASSIKTGGVTEAFF. In DNA form, the CDR3 reads TGTGCCAGCAGTATAAAAACGGGGGGAGTCACTGAAGCTTTCTTT.

The rearrangement joins TRBV2 to TRBJ2-1; D might be TRBD2 (6 bases). The germline V gene encodes CDR1 SNHLY and CDR2 FYNNEI. The CDR3 runs 16 residues. Trimming stripped 5 bases from V and 3 bases from J, with 17 bases between. The chain's CDR3 is CASSSQLVADYNEQFF. DNA of the CDR3: TGTGCCAGCAGTTCTCAACTTGTAGCGGACTACAATGAGCAGTTCTTC.

This sequence joins TRBV2 and TRBJ2-7, with 10 bases matching TRBD1. The CDR3 consists of 14 residues. V shed 6 bases and J 4 bases; nucleotides not matched to a gene: 6. Germline CDR1 SNHLY, CDR2 FYNNEI. CDR3 region: CASRETGGRYEQYF. CDR3 nucleotide sequence: TGTGCCAGCAGGGAGACAGGGGGCCGGTACGAGCAGTACTTC.

This rearrangement joins TRBV5-1 to TRBJ1-1, with a weak D call TRBD1 (5 bases). This CDR3 region has 14 residues. Trimming left V 2 bases short and J 11 bases short, with 19 bases between. Germline CDR1 is SGHRS and CDR2 is YFSETQ. CDR3: CASSFAGKELLAFF. CDR3 nucleotide sequence: TGCGCCAGCAGCTTTGCAGGGAAGGAGTTATTGGCTTTCTTT.

V gene TRBV4-1 combines with J gene TRBJ2-7; TRBD1 is a possible D gene (6 bases). Looked up from germline, CDR1 is MGHRA and CDR2 is YSYEKL. The CDR3 is 14 amino acids. V dropped 6 bases and J dropped 0 bases, with 12 bases sitting between them. CDR3 sequence (DNA): TGCGCCAGCAGAGACCGGGACAACTCCTACGAGCAGTACTTC. Protein product: CASRDRDNSYEQYF.

This chain uses TRBV5-6 with TRBJ2-3; D unresolved. The CDR3 extends over 16 amino acids. From germline, CDR1 is SGHDT and CDR2 YYEEEE. Between the trimmed V and J ends, which lost 0 bases and 1 base, there was a span of 12 bases. This chain's CDR3 is CASSLGWQARTDTQYF. The DNA of the CDR3 is TGTGCCAGCAGCTTGGGCTGGCAGGCCCGCACAGATACGCAGTATTTT. Filled out from reference TRBV5-6 and TRBJ2-3, the complete variable domain reads DAGVTQSPTHLIKTRGQQVTLRCSPKSGHDTVSWYQQALGQGPQFIFQYYEEEERQRGNFPDRFSGHQFPNYSSELNVNALLLGDSALYLCASSLGWQARTDTQYFGPGTRLTVL.

The chain links TRBV5-6 to TRBJ2-1; TRBD2 agrees at 9 bases. CDR1 is SGHDT, CDR2 YYEEEE, per germline. Trimming at V came to 9 bases and at J to 9 bases, leaving 7 bases not matched to a gene. This CDR3 region has 12 residues. The CDR3 region has the DNA TGTGCCACCGCGGGAGGGCCTGGTGAGCAGTTCTTC. Residues: CATAGGPGEQFF.

The chain links TRBV28 to TRBJ2-7; TRBD1 aligns across 8 bases. CDR1 and CDR2 from the germline V gene are MDHEN and SYDVKM. After removal of 5 bases from V and 6 bases from J, the junction contained 12 bases not matched to a gene. This CDR3 has 15 amino acids. This chain's CDR3 is CASSPEQLDRAEQYF. The CDR3 region has the DNA TGTGCCAGCAGTCCCGAACAACTGGACAGGGCCGAGCAGTACTTC.

This chain uses TRBV27 with TRBJ2-7; perhaps TRBD2 as D (6 bases). Germline CDR1 is MNHEY and CDR2 is SMNVEV (reference sequence). The CDR3 sequence is 14 residues long. Trimming removed 2 bases from V and 3 bases from J, with 11 bases in between. DNA of the CDR3: TGTGCCAGCAGTTTAAGGGAGGCAGGCTACGAGCAGTACTTC. It specifies CASSLREAGYEQYF.

J is TRBJ2-5 and V is TRBV19, with TRBD2 as a possible D gene (7 bases). The ends were cut back, 6 bases at V and 0 bases at J, with 11 bases in the middle. Germline V lookup: CDR1 LNHDA, CDR2 SQIVND (reference sequence). The CDR3 has 14 residues. In DNA form, the CDR3 reads TGTGCCAGTAGAGGGGGGGGGTACCAAGAGACCCAGTACTTC. Amino acids: CASRGGGYQETQYF. The variable domain in full, with the rest retrieved from reference TRBV19 and TRBJ2-5, is DGGITQSPKYLFRKEGQNVTLSCEQNLNHDAMYWYRQDPGQGLRLIYYSQIVNDFQKGDIAEGYSVSREKKESFPLTVTSAQKNPTAFYLCASRGGGYQETQYFGPGTRLLVL.

The chain has TRBV29-1 and TRBJ1-2; possibly TRBD1 for D (6 bases). Germline V CDR1 and CDR2: SQVTM, ANQGSEA. Trimming left V 7 bases short and J 6 bases short, with 15 bases between. The CDR3 extends over 12 amino acids. The CDR3 DNA reads TGCAGCGCCGCCCGGGGGGGCGATGGCTACACCTTC. Translating gives CSAARGGDGYTF.

This clone showed up just once. The chain couples TRBV27 to TRBJ1-2; 8 bases are a match to TRBD1. The CDR3 is 15 amino acids. Germline trimming cut 3 bases from V and 7 bases from J; bases unmatched to any gene: 10. Per germline, CDR1 MNHEY and CDR2 SMNVEV (reference sequence). Written as DNA, the CDR3 is TGTGCCAGCAGTTTTTACTCAGGGGGCTATCGTGGCTACACCTTC. Protein sequence: CASSFYSGGYRGYTF.

The chain uses TRBV5-1 and TRBJ2-1, with D possibly called TRBD1 or TRBD2 (7 bases each). Trimming cost V 3 bases and J 5 bases, with 18 bases left between them. CDR1 is SGHRS, CDR2 YFSETQ, per germline. CDR3 length: 16 amino acids. The CDR3 DNA follows: TGCGCCAGCAGCTCCGGCGGAAGCGGGACAGACAATGAGCAGTTCTTC. As protein: CASSSGGSGTDNEQFF.

The chain carries TRBV5-1 and TRBJ2-3; D is uncertain. Germline CDR1 and CDR2: SGHRS and YFSETQ. Trimming took 2 bases from V and 2 from J, leaving 9 bases between them. The CDR3 totals 14 residues. The CDR3 DNA sequence: TGCGCCAGCAGCTTTAAGGGCTACACAGATACGCAGTATTTT. Translating it yields CASSFKGYTDTQYF.

The chain combines TRBV7-2 with TRBJ1-2, with 7 bases aligning to TRBD1. The trim removed 1 base at V and 7 bases at J, leaving 12 bases unmatched. The germline CDR1 and CDR2 sequences are SGHTA and FQGNSA. This CDR3 comprises 16 residues. The chain's CDR3 is CASSLGRGRPTGGYTF. The DNA for the CDR3 is TGTGCCAGCAGCTTAGGGAGGGGGCGGCCTACCGGTGGCTACACCTTC.

The genes are TRBV10-1 and TRBJ1-2; no firm D call. The V gene's germline CDR1 is WNHNN and CDR2 SYGVQD (reference sequence). The CDR3 covers 13 residues. V dropped 5 bases and J dropped 5 bases, with 12 bases sitting between them. The CDR3 sequence: CASSYGIPYGYTF. The CDR3 coding sequence is TGCGCCAGCAGTTATGGGATCCCGTATGGCTACACCTTC.

The chain couples TRBV30 to TRBJ1-4; D is possibly TRBD1 (5 bases). The CDR3 totals 14 residues. Trimming shortened V by 1 base and J by 3 bases, and 9 bases separated the two germline ends. Germline loops: CDR1 GTSNPN, CDR2 SVGIG (reference sequence). CDR3 sequence (DNA): TGTGCCTGGAGTGGGACACATCCTAATGAAAAACTGTTTTTT. Protein product: CAWSGTHPNEKLFF.

The chain employs TRBV6-5 and TRBJ1-3; D unclear. V gave up 6 bases and J gave up 3 bases, with 3 bases separating them. CDR3 length: 11 residues. Germline V gene lookup returns CDR1 MNHEY and CDR2 SVGAGI. CDR3 residues: CASRVGNTIYF. CDR3 nucleotide sequence: TGTGCCAGCAGGGTTGGAAACACCATATATTTT.

The gene calls are TRBV29-1 and TRBJ1-5, with D possibly being TRBD1 (6 bases). This CDR3 region has 13 residues. V was trimmed by 3 bases and J by 7 bases, leaving 13 bases between them. Germline-derived CDR1 and CDR2 are SQVTM and ANQGSEA. CDR3 sequence: CSVEGARGQPQHF. The CDR3 coding sequence is TGCAGCGTTGAGGGGGCTCGCGGGCAGCCCCAGCATTTT.

The chain carries TRBV11-2 and TRBJ2-1; 9 nucleotides line up with TRBD2. The CDR3 contains 15 residues. Germline V gene sequence: CDR1 SGHAT, CDR2 FQNNGV. Unmatched junction bases numbered 4, after V lost 0 bases and J lost 7 bases. CDR3 in DNA: TGTGCCAGCAGCTTAGACGCGGGGGGGCCTAATGAGCAGTTCTTC. Its translation is CASSLDAGGPNEQFF.

V gene TRBV5-1 combines with J gene TRBJ2-7; possible D gene TRBD1, 6 bases. In germline, CDR1 is SGHRS, CDR2 YFSETQ. The CDR3 consists of 14 residues. V lost 5 bases and J lost 0, with 12 bases in between. The CDR3, as DNA: TGCGCCAGCAGTCAAACAGGGCGCTCCTACGAGCAGTACTTC. Amino acids: CASSQTGRSYEQYF.

The V gene is TRBV7-9, the J gene TRBJ2-3; D perhaps matches TRBD2 (5 bases). CDR1 and CDR2 from the germline V gene are SEHNR and FQNEAQ (reference sequence). CDR3 length: 15 amino acids. V gave up 0 bases and J gave up 3 bases, with 10 bases separating them. In nucleotides, the CDR3 is TGTGCCAGCAGCTTAGCGGGGTGGGAGACAGATACGCAGTATTTT. It codes for CASSLAGWETDTQYF.

This clone appeared once. V usage is TRBV27 and J usage is TRBJ1-1; D ambiguous. V was trimmed by 11 bases and J by 0 bases, leaving 10 bases between them. Germline V lookup: CDR1 MNHEY, CDR2 SMNVEV (reference sequence). CDR3 length equals 12 residues. CDR3 amino acids: CASGILNTEAFF. CDR3 coding DNA: TGTGCCTCGGGCATCTTGAACACTGAAGCTTTCTTT.

The rearrangement uses TRBV28 and TRBJ2-1; the match to TRBD2 covers 8 bases. In germline, CDR1 is MDHEN, CDR2 SYDVKM. The trim removed 5 bases at V and 9 bases at J, leaving 15 bases unmatched. CDR3 length: 16 amino acids. In DNA form, the CDR3 reads TGTGCCAGCAGTCCGCCCGGGACTAGAGCCGTAACTGAGCAGTTCTTC. Protein sequence: CASSPPGTRAVTEQFF.

The rearrangement uses TRBV5-8 and TRBJ1-4; no definite D call. CDR3 length: 13 residues. The V and J ends lost 3 bases and 10 bases respectively, with 13 bases between them. Germline values: CDR1 SGHTS, CDR2 YDEGEE. The CDR3 region has the DNA TGTGCCAGCAGCTCTTTTGGAGCGGGAAAACTGTTTTTT. This encodes CASSSFGAGKLFF.

The rearrangement links TRBV4-1 to TRBJ2-3; D remains ambiguous. Germline CDR1 MGHRA, CDR2 YSYEKL. The CDR3 is 13 amino acids. Trimming shortened V by 1 base and J by 6 bases, and 8 bases separated the two germline ends. The chain's CDR3 is CASSQGSVDTQYF. In DNA, the CDR3 is TGCGCCAGCAGCCAAGGAAGCGTGGATACGCAGTATTTT.

The CDR3 region is CSVAPYGLINEQYF. The CDR3 region has the DNA TGCAGCGTTGCGCCATACGGACTCATTAACGAGCAGTACTTC. The chain employs TRBV29-1 and TRBJ2-5; D is perhaps TRBD2 (5 bases). The last part of the DNA fits TRBJ2-7 better; the J call may be wrong. The CDR3 runs 14 residues. The germline gives CDR1 SQVTM, CDR2 ANQGSEA.

The gene calls are TRBV6-4 and TRBJ2-1; 7 bases match TRBD2. Trimming at V came to 3 bases and at J to 2 bases, leaving 4 bases not matched to a gene. Germline CDR1 reads MRHNA; CDR2 reads SNTAGT. The length of the CDR3 is 15 residues. The DNA of the CDR3 is TGTGCCAGCAGTGATGGACTAGGACCCTACAATGAGCAGTTCTTC. It translates to CASSDGLGPYNEQFF.

The chain recombines TRBV2 with TRBJ2-2; possible D gene TRBD2, 5 bases. CDR3 length: 14 residues. From germline, CDR1 is SNHLY and CDR2 FYNNEI. V dropped 5 bases and J dropped 1 base, with 8 bases sitting between them. DNA for the CDR3: TGTGCCAGCAGTTGGACTGGGAACACCGGGGAGCTGTTTTTT. Translating it yields CASSWTGNTGELFF.

This clone occurred once. V is TRBV19 and J is TRBJ2-5; 14 bases fit TRBD2. This CDR3 has 16 amino acids. Unmatched junction bases numbered 9, after V lost 10 bases and J lost 2 bases. CDR1 and CDR2 from the germline V gene are LNHDA and SQIVND (reference sequence). The DNA of the CDR3 is TGTGCCACCCTCGGGGGACTAGCGGGGGAGCAAGAGACCCAGTACTTC. Its translation is CATLGGLAGEQETQYF.

This rearrangement joins TRBV6-5 to TRBJ2-1; D perhaps matches TRBD1 (5 bases). Trimming pared 6 bases from V and 5 bases from J, leaving 14 bases between. CDR1 MNHEY and CDR2 SVGAGI come from the germline V gene. The CDR3 contains 14 residues. The CDR3 DNA reads as TGTGCCAGCAGCACTCGGCGACAGAACAATGAGCAGTTCTTC. This translates into CASSTRRQNNEQFF.